Here is one TCR beta chain with its context. Participant age was roughly 18 to 95 years, and participants resided in roughly 24 US areas. The sample comes from a study of blood T cell repertoires in COVID-19. Overall study context: Whether acute or convalescent, the COVID-19 samples came from the United States, Italy and Spain. In each case, the material was cDNA or gDNA derived from T cells, B-cell-depleted T cells, or PBMCs.

The CDR3 contains 14 residues. Germline V CDR1 and CDR2: SGHRS, YFSETQ. V lost 1 base and J lost 6, with 14 bases in between. Produced via immunoSEQ multiplex PCR; TCRdb's table is partial and in-frame only. This sample yields approximately 200,000 clones, of which about 85% are seen a single time; more than 10% belongs to the top ten. The specimen sequenced was PBMCs or T cells enriched from blood (not recorded which). This clonotype was obtained from a man aged 25-45 years who had recovered from COVID-19. The genes are TRBV5-1 and TRBJ2-7; D is possibly TRBD1 (6 bases). The CDR3 loop is CASSLTGPGPEQYF. The CDR3, as DNA: TGCGCCAGCAGCTTGACAGGGCCAGGCCCCGAGCAGTACTTC. Combining the CDR3 with reference TRBV5-1 and TRBJ2-7 gives the whole variable domain KAGVTQTPRYLIKTRGQQVTLSCSPISGHRSVSWYQQTPGQGLQFLFEYFSETQRNKGNFPGRFSGRQFSNSRSEMNVSTLELGDSALYLCASSLTGPGPEQYFGPGTRLTVT.